Here is one T cell receptor (beta chain) with its context. The assay was immunoSEQ multiplex PCR, and TCRdb's table has in-frame clones only and misses some. The sample includes some 130,000 clones, about 93% of them seen just once. These data come from a study of control samples from healthy donors and cancer patients. Germline assignment: CDR1 LGHDT and CDR2 YNNKEL (reference sequence). The CDR3 has 19 residues. Trimming cost V 3 bases and J 0 bases; bases outside gene matches: 12. V gene TRBV3-1 (or the pseudogene TRBV3-2) combines with J gene TRBJ2-1; 9 positions agree with TRBD2. The sequence came from a man aged 45-65 years with head and neck cancer. Sequences were obtained from PBMCs. Written as DNA, the CDR3 is TGTGCCAGCAGCCAGTCTCCGGGACTAGCTTTACCCTCCTACAATGAGCAGTTCTTC. This encodes CASSQSPGLALPSYNEQFF.